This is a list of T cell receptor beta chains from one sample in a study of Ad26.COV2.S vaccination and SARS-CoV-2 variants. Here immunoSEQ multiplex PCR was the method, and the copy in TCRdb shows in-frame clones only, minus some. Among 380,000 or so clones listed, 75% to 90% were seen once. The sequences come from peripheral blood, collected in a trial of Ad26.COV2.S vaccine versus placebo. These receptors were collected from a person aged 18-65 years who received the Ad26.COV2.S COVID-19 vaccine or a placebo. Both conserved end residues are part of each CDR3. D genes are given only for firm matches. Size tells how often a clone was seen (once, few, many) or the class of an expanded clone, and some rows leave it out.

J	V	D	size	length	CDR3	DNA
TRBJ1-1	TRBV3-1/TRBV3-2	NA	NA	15	CASSPPFSMNTEAFF	TGTGCCAGCAGCCCCCCATTCTCCATGAACACTGAAGCTTTCTTT
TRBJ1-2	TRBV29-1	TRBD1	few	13	CSAFGTGDYGYTF	TGCAGCGCCTTCGGGACAGGGGACTATGGCTACACCTTC
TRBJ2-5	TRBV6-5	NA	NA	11	CASSKQETQYF	TGTGCCAGCAGTAAACAAGAGACCCAGTACTTC
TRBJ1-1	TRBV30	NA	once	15	CAWSVLGYLNTEAFF	TGTGCCTGGAGTGTACTTGGGTATCTGAACACTGAAGCTTTCTTT
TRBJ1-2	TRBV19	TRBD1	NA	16	CASSPNGRGLWYGYTF	TGTGCCAGTAGCCCTAATGGCAGGGGGCTTTGGTATGGCTACACCTTC
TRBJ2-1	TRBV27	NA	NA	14	CASSLRGAGNEQFF	TGTGCCAGCAGTTTGAGGGGCGCGGGCAATGAGCAGTTCTTC
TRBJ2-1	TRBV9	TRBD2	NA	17	CASSLRTGGSSYNEQFF	TGTGCCAGCAGCCTCCGGACGGGAGGAAGCTCCTACAATGAGCAGTTCTTC
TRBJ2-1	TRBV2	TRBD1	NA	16	CASSGDRDRGYNEQFF	TGTGCCAGCAGTGGGGACCGGGACAGAGGGTACAATGAGCAGTTCTTC
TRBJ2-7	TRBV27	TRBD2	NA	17	CASSTRLAGPSSYEQYF	TGTGCCAGCAGTACAAGACTAGCGGGACCTAGCTCCTACGAGCAGTACTTC
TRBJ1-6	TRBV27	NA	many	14	CASSLNRGDSPLHF	TGTGCCAGCAGCCTCAACCGGGGGGATTCACCCCTCCACTTT
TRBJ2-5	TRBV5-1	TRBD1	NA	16	CASSTGTGHTQETQYF	TGCGCCAGCAGCACTGGGACAGGACATACCCAAGAGACCCAGTACTTC
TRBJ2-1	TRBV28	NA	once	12	CASTTGYNEQFF	TGTGCCAGCACTACCGGCTACAATGAGCAGTTCTTC
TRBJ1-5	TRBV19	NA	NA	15	CASTRGVNPIQPQHF	TGTGCCAGTACCCGAGGGGTTAACCCAATTCAGCCCCAGCATTTT
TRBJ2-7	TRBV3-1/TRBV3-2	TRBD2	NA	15	CASSQEFLAGAALYF	TGTGCCAGCAGCCAAGAGTTCCTAGCGGGAGCCGCGCTTTACTTC
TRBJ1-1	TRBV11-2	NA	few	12	CASSFSNREAFF	TGTGCCAGCAGCTTCTCCAATAGGGAAGCTTTCTTT
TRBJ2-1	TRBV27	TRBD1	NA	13	CASSLQGANEQFF	TGTGCCAGCAGTTTACAGGGGGCCAATGAGCAGTTCTTC
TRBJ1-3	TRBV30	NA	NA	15	CAWSVGGSSGNTIYF	TGTGCCTGGAGTGTCGGTGGATCCTCTGGAAACACCATATATTTT
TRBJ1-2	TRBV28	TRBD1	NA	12	CASSSQGARYTF	TGTGCCAGCAGTTCACAGGGGGCACGCTACACCTTC